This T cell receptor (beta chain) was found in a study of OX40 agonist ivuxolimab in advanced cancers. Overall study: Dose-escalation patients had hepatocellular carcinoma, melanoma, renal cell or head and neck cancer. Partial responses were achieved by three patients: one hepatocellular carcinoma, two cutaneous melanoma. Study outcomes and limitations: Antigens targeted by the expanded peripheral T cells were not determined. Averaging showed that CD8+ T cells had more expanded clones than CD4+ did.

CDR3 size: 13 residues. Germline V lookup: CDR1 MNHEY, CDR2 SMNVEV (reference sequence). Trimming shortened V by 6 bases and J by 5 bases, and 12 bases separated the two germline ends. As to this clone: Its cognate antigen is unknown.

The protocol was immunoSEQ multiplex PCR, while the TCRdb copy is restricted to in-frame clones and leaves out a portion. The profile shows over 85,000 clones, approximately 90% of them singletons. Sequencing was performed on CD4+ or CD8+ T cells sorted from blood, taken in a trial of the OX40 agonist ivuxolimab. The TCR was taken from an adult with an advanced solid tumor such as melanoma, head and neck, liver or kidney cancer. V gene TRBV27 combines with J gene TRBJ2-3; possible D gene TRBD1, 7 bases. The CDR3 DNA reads TGTGCCAGCAGCCGACAGGGAGGAGATACGCAGTATTTT. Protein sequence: CASSRQGGDTQYF.